This is a list of T cell receptor beta chains from one sample in a study of T cells in Graves' hyperthyroidism and ophthalmopathy. A single record per CDR3 protein comes from TCRdb applying MiXCR to the multiplex PCR reads. Of 500,000 to 750,000 distinct CDR3 sequences in the sample, 15% to 19% are singletons; the top ten hold 7.3%. The sample consisted of blood. The receptors come from a woman under 40 with Graves' hyperthyroidism. Both conserved end residues are part of each CDR3. Fields, in order: D gene, V gene, J gene, clone size, CDR3 protein, CDR3 DNA. A D gene is named only where the DNA matches it firmly. Size is stated for part of the rows, as once, few or many counts, or as a class when the clone is expanded.

>-|TRBV18|TRBJ2-5|-
CASSPDRTDSLPQETQYF
TGTGCCAGCTCACCCGACAGAACGGACAGTCTGCCACAGGAGACCCAGTACTTC
>TRBD2|TRBV6-5|TRBJ2-7|many
CASSYSKREGKYEQYF
TGTGCCAGCAGTTACTCGAAGCGGGAGGGGAAATACGAGCAGTACTTC
>TRBD1|TRBV2|TRBJ1-6|few
CASKLQGAQSPLHF
TGTGCCAGCAAATTGCAGGGGGCTCAATCACCCCTCCACTTT
>TRBD2|TRBV10-3|TRBJ2-7|many
CASQGGLAQYEQYF
TGTGCCTCTCAGGGGGGACTAGCTCAATACGAGCAGTACTTC
>TRBD2|TRBV19|TRBJ2-1|-
CASSISKGTSSGDEQFF
TGTGCCAGTAGTATCTCTAAGGGGACTAGTAGTGGCGATGAGCAGTTCTTC
>TRBD2|TRBV5-1|TRBJ2-6|-
CASSLVGTSGMGGANVLTF
TGCGCCAGCAGCTTGGTTGGGACTAGCGGGATGGGAGGGGCCAACGTCCTGACTTTC
>-|TRBV5-6|TRBJ2-1|many
CASSSGTDEQFF
TGTGCCAGCAGCTCCGGGACCGATGAGCAGTTCTTC
>TRBD1|TRBV27|TRBJ2-7|many
CASSLWDRPYEQYF
TGTGCCAGCAGTTTGTGGGACAGGCCGTACGAGCAGTACTTC
>-|TRBV5-1|TRBJ1-2|many
CASSVDRRGYTF
TGCGCCAGCAGCGTGGACAGAAGGGGCTACACCTTC
>-|TRBV29-1|TRBJ1-1|-
CSSLEGTIGLNTEAFF
TGCAGCTCCCTAGAAGGGACGATAGGATTGAACACTGAAGCTTTCTTT
>-|TRBV9|TRBJ2-7|-
CASSVGLDGYYEQYF
TGTGCCAGCAGCGTAGGACTGGACGGTTACTACGAGCAGTACTTC
>TRBD1|TRBV7-8|TRBJ1-5|many
CASSKTGDGYQPQHF
TGTGCCAGCAGCAAAACAGGGGATGGCTATCAGCCCCAGCATTTT
>TRBD2|TRBV20-1|TRBJ2-3|-
CSASSSVAGGPGTDTQYF
TGCAGTGCCAGCAGCTCCGTAGCGGGAGGGCCTGGCACAGATACGCAGTATTTT
>TRBD2|TRBV29-1|TRBJ2-7|few
CSVDGLAGAEQYF
TGCAGCGTAGACGGACTAGCGGGAGCCGAGCAGTACTTC
>-|TRBV25-1|TRBJ1-2|-
CASSVTGTLGGYIF
TGTGCCAGCAGCGTCACCGGGACCCTGGGGGGCTACATCTTC
>-|TRBV20-1|TRBJ1-5|-
CSATKQGAPNQPQHF
TGCAGTGCGACCAAACAGGGAGCCCCGAATCAGCCCCAGCATTTT
>-|TRBV20-1|TRBJ2-7|many
CREGGVDEQYF
TGCAGGGAGGGCGGGGTCGACGAGCAGTACTTC
>-|TRBV6-2/TRBV6-3|TRBJ2-5|many
CASSYSIQGQTQYF
TGTGCCAGCAGTTACTCGATACAGGGCCAGACCCAGTACTTC
>TRBD1|TRBV7-2|TRBJ1-5|many
CASSLWTGVEPQHF
TGTGCCAGCAGCTTATGGACAGGCGTGGAGCCCCAGCATTTT
>-|TRBV20-1|TRBJ1-2|many
CSVVSQATNYGYTF
TGCAGCGTCGTTTCCCAGGCAACGAACTATGGCTACACCTTC
>TRBD2|TRBV5-1|TRBJ2-1|many
CASSATSGSYNEQFF
TGCGCCAGCAGCGCGACTAGCGGCTCCTACAATGAGCAGTTCTTC
>-|TRBV27|TRBJ1-4|once
CASCNSGGFNEKLFF
TGTGCCAGCTGCAACTCCGGGGGATTTAATGAAAAACTGTTTTTT
>-|TRBV5-1|TRBJ2-6|few
CASSGPTGRSGANVLTF
TGCGCCAGCAGCGGGCCGACAGGTCGCTCTGGGGCCAACGTCCTGACTTTC
>TRBD1|TRBV12-3/TRBV12-4|TRBJ1-1|many
CASSQGQGVTEAFF
TGTGCCAGCAGTCAGGGACAGGGAGTCACTGAAGCTTTCTTT
>TRBD1|TRBV5-1|TRBJ2-2|-
CASTRTGEQNGELFF
TGCGCCAGCACCCGGACAGGGGAGCAAAACGGGGAGCTGTTTTTT
>-|TRBV27|TRBJ1-4|-
CASSSVGAANEKLFF
TGTGCCAGCAGCTCAGTGGGGGCGGCTAATGAAAAACTGTTTTTT
>-|TRBV13|TRBJ2-7|many
CASSLGVRGLLYEQYF
TGTGCCAGCAGCTTAGGCGTGAGGGGCCTCCTCTACGAGCAGTACTTC
>-|TRBV12-3/TRBV12-4|TRBJ1-1|many
CASALLPSVRAFF
TGTGCCAGTGCCCTACTACCCTCCGTGAGAGCTTTCTTT
>TRBD1|TRBV30|TRBJ1-1|many
CAWSAGGGTEAFF
TGTGCCTGGAGCGCAGGGGGAGGCACTGAAGCTTTCTTT
>-|TRBV19|TRBJ1-4|-
CASSIQATNEKLFF
TGTGCCAGTAGTATACAGGCAACTAATGAAAAACTGTTTTTT
>-|TRBV27|TRBJ2-5|few
CASSPRGRLETQYF
TGTGCCAGCAGCCCACGGGGGCGGCTAGAGACCCAGTACTTC
>-|TRBV19|TRBJ2-2|-
CASTRGFSGTGELFF
TGTGCCAGTACCCGCGGTTTTTCCGGCACCGGGGAGCTGTTTTTT
>-|TRBV28|TRBJ1-2|many
CASTRGASYTF
TGTGCCAGCACCCGGGGGGCGAGCTACACCTTC
>TRBD2|TRBV13|TRBJ2-7|many
CASSPRTERLAEVYEQYF
TGTGCCAGCAGCCCCCGGACCGAGAGACTAGCGGAAGTCTACGAGCAGTACTTC
>-|TRBV19|TRBJ1-1|-
CASSIARTRMNTEAFF
TGTGCCAGTAGTATAGCCCGGACACGGATGAACACTGAAGCTTTCTTT
>-|TRBV4-1|TRBJ2-7|many
CASSQEGLIYEQYF
TGCGCCAGCAGCCAAGAAGGACTGATCTACGAGCAGTACTTC
>TRBD2|TRBV10-3|TRBJ2-3|-
CAINNNQLAGGADTQYF
TGTGCCATCAATAACAACCAACTAGCGGGAGGGGCAGATACGCAGTATTTT
>TRBD2|TRBV6-2/TRBV6-3|TRBJ2-7|many
CASSYEAGALNEQYF
TGTGCCAGCAGTTACGAAGCGGGAGCCCTTAACGAGCAGTACTTC
>-|TRBV15|TRBJ2-3|-
CATGRDYTDTQYF
TGTGCCACCGGGCGGGATTACACAGATACGCAGTATTTT
>TRBD1|TRBV19|TRBJ2-7|few
CASGSGTGTYEQYF
TGTGCCAGTGGCTCCGGGACAGGGACCTACGAGCAGTACTTC
>-|TRBV5-1|TRBJ2-5|many
CASSLAASTKETQYF
TGCGCCAGCAGCTTGGCCGCATCAACGAAAGAGACCCAGTACTTC